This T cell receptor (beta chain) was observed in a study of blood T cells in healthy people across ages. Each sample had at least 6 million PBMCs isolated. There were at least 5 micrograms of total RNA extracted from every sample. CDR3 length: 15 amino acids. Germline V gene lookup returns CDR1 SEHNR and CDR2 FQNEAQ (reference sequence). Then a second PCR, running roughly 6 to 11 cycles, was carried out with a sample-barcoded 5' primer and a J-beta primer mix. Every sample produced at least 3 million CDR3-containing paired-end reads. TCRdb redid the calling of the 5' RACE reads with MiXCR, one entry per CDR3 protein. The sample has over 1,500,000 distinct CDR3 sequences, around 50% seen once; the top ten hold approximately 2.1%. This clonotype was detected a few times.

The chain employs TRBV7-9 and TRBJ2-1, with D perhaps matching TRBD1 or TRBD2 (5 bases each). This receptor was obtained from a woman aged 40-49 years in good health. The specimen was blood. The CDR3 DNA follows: TGTGCTACCATCCTCCCGGGGCACTCCTACAATGAGCAGTTCTTC. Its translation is CATILPGHSYNEQFF.